This passage covers 13 T cell receptor beta chains from one sample sequenced in a study of cytomegalovirus exposure and HLA in healthy donors. 13 Jbeta primers and 60 Vbeta primers were used for the PCR. Produced via immunoSEQ multiplex PCR; TCRdb's table is partial and in-frame only. There are under 150,000 clones in the sample; around 75% occur only once, and about 4.1% lies in the top ten. Sequenced sample: PBMCs. These receptors originate from a man aged 60-69 years in good health and CMV-seronegative.

The chain joins TRBV21-1 to TRBJ2-1; the table's D call of TRBD1 was not tested on the DNA. TRBV21-1 corresponds to a pseudogene. This CDR3 is 17 amino acids long. CDR3: CASSNPGTGSSYNEQFF. The CDR3 region has the DNA TGTGCCAGCAGCAATCCCGGGACAGGGAGCTCCTACAATGAGCAGTTCTTC.

The sample holds a few counts of this clone. The chain uses TRBV9 and TRBJ2-2; TRBD2 agrees at 7 bases. The CDR3 has 17 residues. Germline CDR1 and CDR2: SGDLS and YYNGEE. V was pared by 1 base and J by 2 bases, with 8 bases of the junction left unmatched. The CDR3 bases are TGTGCCAGCAGCGTATCCCCGGCTAGCGGCAACACCGGGGAGCTGTTTTTT. The encoded protein is CASSVSPASGNTGELFF.

The chain links TRBV2 to TRBJ1-1; 8 bases match TRBD1. CDR1 and CDR2 (germline): SNHLY, FYNNEI. The V gene end was trimmed by 6 bases and the J gene end by 10 bases; junction bases not matched to a gene: 13. The CDR3 sequence is 14 residues long. CDR3 loop: CASRGEVDRAPAFF. The DNA of the CDR3 is TGTGCCAGCAGGGGCGAGGTGGACAGGGCGCCAGCTTTCTTT. Using reference TRBV2 and TRBJ1-1 for the parts outside the CDR3, the full variable domain is EPEVTQTPSHQVTQMGQEVILRCVPISNHLYFYWYRQILGQKVEFLVSFYNNEISEKSEIFDDQFSVERPDGSNFTLKIRSTKLEDSAMYFCASRGEVDRAPAFFGQGTRLTVV.

This clone was detected a few times. V gene TRBV6-5 combines with J gene TRBJ2-1, with D possibly TRBD1 on 6 matching bases. Germline CDR1 MNHEY, CDR2 SVGAGI. Between the trimmed V and J ends, which lost 6 bases and 7 bases, there was a span of 19 bases. This CDR3 contains 15 residues. CDR3 sequence reads: CASRTTRVQGNEQFF. The DNA of the CDR3 is TGTGCCAGCAGGACAACTAGGGTTCAGGGGAATGAGCAGTTCTTC.

This chain links TRBV6-5 with TRBJ1-6, with D possibly being TRBD1 (5 bases). The CDR3 loop spans 14 amino acids. Per germline, CDR1 MNHEY and CDR2 SVGAGI. V lost 3 bases, J lost 4 bases, and 7 bases lay in between. The CDR3 sequence: CASSYGGYNSPLHF. The CDR3 nucleotides are TGTGCCAGCAGTTATGGGGGGTATAATTCACCCCTCCACTTT.

The V gene is TRBV7-9, the J gene TRBJ2-1; 10 nucleotides match TRBD1. The CDR3 is 17 residues long. In germline, CDR1 is SEHNR, CDR2 FQNEAQ (reference sequence). With 1 base clipped from V and 2 bases from J, the junction kept 5 bases outside the gene matches. The CDR3 spells CASSLDRDRGTYNEQFF. The DNA of the CDR3 is TGTGCCAGCAGCTTAGACCGGGACAGGGGTACCTACAATGAGCAGTTCTTC. Filled out from reference TRBV7-9 and TRBJ2-1, the complete variable domain reads DTGVSQNPRHKITKRGQNVTFRCDPISEHNRLYWYRQTLGQGPEFLTYFQNEAQLEKSRLLSDRFSAERPKGSFSTLEIQRTEQGDSAMYLCASSLDRDRGTYNEQFFGPGTRLTVL.

The chain has TRBV6-1 and TRBJ1-5, with 8 bases matching TRBD1. Germline CDR1 is MNHNS and CDR2 is SASEGT. This CDR3 region has 15 residues. Trimming took 4 bases from V and 3 from J; bases not matched to a gene: 5. The CDR3 is CASSGGDRFNQPQHF. For the CDR3, the DNA is TGTGCCAGCAGTGGGGGGGACAGGTTCAATCAGCCCCAGCATTTT.

V usage is TRBV28 and J usage is TRBJ2-5, with TRBD2 matching 8 bases. Losses at the gene ends were 5 bases for V and 5 bases for J; bases not matched to a gene: 7. The CDR3 is 14 amino acids. Germline CDR1 is MDHEN and CDR2 is SYDVKM. CDR3 coding DNA: TGTGCCAGCAGTCCGGGGACTAGTTACGAGACCCAGTACTTC. This gives the protein CASSPGTSYETQYF.

The chain carries TRBV11-2 and TRBJ2-1, with 7 bases aligning to TRBD2. CDR1 is SGHAT and CDR2 is FQNNGV in the germline V gene. The CDR3 has 14 amino acids. Trimming at V came to 7 bases and at J to 9 bases, leaving 12 bases not matched to a gene. Here the CDR3 reads CASTFSGWDGEQFF. In DNA, the CDR3 is TGTGCCAGCACCTTTAGCGGGTGGGACGGTGAGCAGTTCTTC.

V gene TRBV15 combines with J gene TRBJ2-3, with 9 bases fitting TRBD1. CDR3 length: 19 residues. Germline CDR1 LNHNV, CDR2 YYDKDF (reference sequence). V trimming: 3 bases; J trimming: 0 bases; junction bases outside the gene matches: 13. The CDR3, as DNA: TGTGCCACCAGCAGGCTACCCATCCCGGGACAGGGTAGCACAGATACGCAGTATTTT. It encodes CATSRLPIPGQGSTDTQYF.

The rearrangement links TRBV5-4 to TRBJ1-2; D is perhaps TRBD1 (5 bases). V lost 6 bases and J 1 base, leaving 19 bases between the germline ends. The CDR3 is 16 amino acids. CDR1 and CDR2 (germline): SGHNT, YYREEE (reference sequence). The CDR3, as DNA: TGTGCCAGCAACCAGGCGGGGCAGGGATATAACTATGGCTACACCTTC. Translating it yields CASNQAGQGYNYGYTF.

V is TRBV25-1 and J is TRBJ1-4; D ambiguous. V was trimmed by 7 bases and J by 3 bases, leaving 9 bases between them. This CDR3 is built from 13 residues. Germline CDR1 is MGHDK and CDR2 is SYGVNS. CDR3 in DNA: TGTGCCAGCACATTCGGAGCTAATGAAAAACTGTTTTTT. The encoded protein is CASTFGANEKLFF.

The sample holds a few counts of this clone. CDR3 in DNA: TGTGCCAGCAGTTTATCGTCCTCGGGACAGTACGCCTACGAGCAGTACTTC. Its protein is CASSLSSSGQYAYEQYF. The V and J genes are TRBV28 and TRBJ2-7; 7 bases match TRBD1. V was pared by 1 base and J by 2 bases, with 11 bases of the junction left unmatched. Germline V gene sequence: CDR1 MDHEN, CDR2 SYDVKM. The CDR3 is 17 residues long.